This T cell receptor beta chain was sequenced during a study of T cell repertoires in cytomegalovirus infection. Study-level information: A matching HLA type, together with CMV infection, was signaled by public TCR beta signatures. General observations from the study: The ex vivo response was dominated by HLA-C-restricted CMV-specific TCR beta clonotypes.

TCRdb independently ran MiXCR on the reads; one entry per CDR3 protein. The sample records nearly 550,000 distinct CDR3 sequences, 16% being singletons. The CDR3 runs 16 residues. V was pared by 5 bases and J by 6 bases, with 12 bases of the junction left unmatched. The germline V gene encodes CDR1 SGHNT and CDR2 YENEEA. The sample holds many counts of this clonotype. The target antigen is unknown. V gene TRBV11-3 combines with J gene TRBJ2-7; 11 positions match TRBD2. The sequence was obtained from a human donor in good health (CMV status not recorded). Some clones in this sample may be carry-over from other donors' samples. Sequencing was done on a sample of CD8+ T cells from PBMCs. In DNA form, the CDR3 reads TGTGCCAGCAGCCCGGGACTAGCGGAGGCGGGTGGCGAGCAGTACTTC. The encoded protein is CASSPGLAEAGGEQYF.